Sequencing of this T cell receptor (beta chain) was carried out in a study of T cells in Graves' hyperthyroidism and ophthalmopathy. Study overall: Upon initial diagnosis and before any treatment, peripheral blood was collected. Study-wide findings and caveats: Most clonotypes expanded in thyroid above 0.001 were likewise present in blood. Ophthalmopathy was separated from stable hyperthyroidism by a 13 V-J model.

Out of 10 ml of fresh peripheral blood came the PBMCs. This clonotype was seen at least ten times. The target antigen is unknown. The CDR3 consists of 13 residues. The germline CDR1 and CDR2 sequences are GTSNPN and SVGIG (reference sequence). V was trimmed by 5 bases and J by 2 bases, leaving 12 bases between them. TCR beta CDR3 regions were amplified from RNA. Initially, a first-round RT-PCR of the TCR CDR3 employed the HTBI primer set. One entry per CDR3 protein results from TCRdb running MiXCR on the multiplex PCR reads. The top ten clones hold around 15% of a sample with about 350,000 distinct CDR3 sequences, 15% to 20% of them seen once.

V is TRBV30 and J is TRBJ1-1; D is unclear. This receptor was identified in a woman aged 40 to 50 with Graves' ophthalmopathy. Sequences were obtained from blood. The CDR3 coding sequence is TGTGCCTGGTGGTGGGGAACAAACACTGAAGCTTTCTTT. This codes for CAWWWGTNTEAFF.